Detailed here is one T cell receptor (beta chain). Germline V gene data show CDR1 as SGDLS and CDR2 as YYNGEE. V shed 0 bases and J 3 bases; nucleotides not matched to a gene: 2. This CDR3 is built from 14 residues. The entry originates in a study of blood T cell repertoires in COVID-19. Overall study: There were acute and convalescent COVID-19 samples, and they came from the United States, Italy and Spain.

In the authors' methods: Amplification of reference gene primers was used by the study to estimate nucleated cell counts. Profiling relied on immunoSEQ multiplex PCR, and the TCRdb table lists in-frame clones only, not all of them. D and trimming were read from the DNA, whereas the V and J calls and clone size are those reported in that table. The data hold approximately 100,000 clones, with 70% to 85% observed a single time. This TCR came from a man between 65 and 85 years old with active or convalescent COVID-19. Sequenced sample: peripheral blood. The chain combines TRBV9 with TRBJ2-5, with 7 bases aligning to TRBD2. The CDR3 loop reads CASSVGLAEETQYF. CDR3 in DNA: TGTGCCAGCAGCGTAGGCCTAGCGGAAGAGACCCAGTACTTC.